The sequence of this T cell receptor beta chain was determined in a study of CD8 T cells in ankylosing spondylitis. Study results and limitations: In the blood and synovial fluid of reactive arthritis, some motif variants had been previously reported. Disease-linked clones, CD8+, were relatively rare in peripheral blood. Blood from ankylosing spondylitis patients appeared to carry a characteristic roughly 8-variant TCR beta motif.

Construction of TCR beta libraries was performed using quantitative 5'-RACE with molecular barcodes. Using its own MiXCR run on the 5' RACE reads, TCRdb lists one record per CDR3 protein. The sample shows about 500,000 distinct CDR3 sequences, roughly 13% of them seen only once. This clonotype was found a few times. Its antigen is still unknown. Trimming took off 0 bases at V and 4 bases at J, with 9 bases between the two ends. The CDR3 contains 14 residues. The V gene's germline CDR1 is SGHRS and CDR2 YFSETQ. The J gene is TRBJ2-3, the V gene TRBV5-1, with D maybe TRBD1 (5 bases). The material sequenced was blood, either unsorted or a sorted T cell fraction (not recorded which). The TCR originated in a male donor with ankylosing spondylitis. For the CDR3, the DNA is TGCGCCAGCAGCTTGGGTGGGGCATCAGATACGCAGTATTTT. Translation: CASSLGGASDTQYF.